This entry is about one TCR beta chain. Its matching antigen is unknown. These data belong to a study of cytomegalovirus exposure and HLA in healthy donors. Study results and caveats: TCR beta chains associated with HLA were, in a later analysis, more clonally expanded than equally common others. There were some V segments, including TRBV6-2 and TRBV6-3, excluded as indistinguishable. From TCR beta sequences, most subjects' HLA-A and HLA-B alleles were reportedly predicted accurately.

In the PCR, 60 Vbeta and 13 Jbeta primers were used. The authors' processing: In a later analysis, the count reached 82 million or so unique TCR beta chains, with 8.5 million to 14 million shared. Assay: immunoSEQ multiplex PCR; the TCRdb copy retains only in-frame clones and omits some. V and J calls and clone size come straight from that table; D and trimming were deduced from the DNA. The data contain some 110,000 clones, approximately 81% of them seen just once; the ten biggest clones take up 3.5% to 5%. Trimming removed 9 bases from V and 6 bases from J, with 16 bases in between. This CDR3 region has 13 residues. Germline V gives CDR1 ENHRY, CDR2 SYGVKD.

Sequenced sample: PBMCs. V and J are TRBV10-3 and TRBJ2-3, with a tentative D call TRBD1 (5 bases). This TCR derives from a man aged 25-45 years in good health and CMV-seropositive. CDR3 sequence reads: CAIKKTGNDTQYF. As DNA, the CDR3 is TGTGCCATTAAAAAAACAGGAAACGATACGCAGTATTTT.